These 5 T cell receptor beta chains were all obtained from the same sample, sequenced in a study of cytomegalovirus exposure and HLA in healthy donors. The PCR made use of 60 Vbeta and 13 Jbeta primers. Sequencing used immunoSEQ multiplex PCR; TCRdb keeps in-frame clones, though not all of them. Here the sample spans 100,000 or so clones, 76% being singletons. Source material: PBMCs. The source is a man aged 35-49 years in good health and CMV-seronegative.

The V call is TRBV7-9, the J call TRBJ2-2, with TRBD2 matching 8 bases. Germline V gene sequence: CDR1 SEHNR, CDR2 FQNEAQ (reference sequence). The CDR3 has 14 residues. Unmatched junction bases numbered 4, after V lost 5 bases and J lost 5 bases. The CDR3 DNA sequence: TGTGCCAGCAGCCAAGCGGGGGAAACCGGGGAGCTGTTTTTT. Translation: CASSQAGETGELFF.

The chain is built from TRBV29-1 and TRBJ1-2; D gene uncertain. There are 12 residues in the CDR3. V was pared by 2 bases and J by 9 bases, with 13 bases between. Germline V gene sequence: CDR1 SQVTM, CDR2 ANQGSEA. The CDR3 sequence: CSVESGRGSYTF. CDR3 nucleotides: TGCAGCGTTGAATCGGGTAGAGGCAGCTACACCTTC.

The chain recombines TRBV29-1 with TRBJ1-1; no clear D. CDR1 SQVTM and CDR2 ANQGSEA come from the germline V gene. CDR3 length equals 11 residues. Trimming removed 5 bases at V and 1 base at J, with 5 bases between. The CDR3, as DNA: TGCAGCGTTAGAGAGAACACTGAAGCTTTCTTT. It translates to CSVRENTEAFF.

This chain connects TRBV27 to TRBJ2-3; tentatively, D is TRBD1 (5 bases). From germline, CDR1 is MNHEY and CDR2 SMNVEV (reference sequence). This CDR3 spans 13 amino acids. Trimming shortened V by 6 bases and J by 1 base, and 8 bases separated the two germline ends. CDR3 coding DNA: TGTGCCAGCAGACAGACAGGCACAGATACGCAGTATTTT. Translation: CASRQTGTDTQYF.

The chain employs TRBV2 and TRBJ2-3; the match to TRBD2 covers 11 bases. This CDR3 comprises 16 residues. Germline loops: CDR1 SNHLY, CDR2 FYNNEI. V lost 5 bases, J lost 0 bases, and 4 bases stayed unmatched. CDR3: CASSQTSGASTDTQYF. Here the CDR3 DNA reads TGTGCCAGCAGTCAGACTAGCGGGGCTAGCACAGATACGCAGTATTTT.